The next 14 T cell receptor beta chains were all read from a single sample in a study of T cell responses to AZD1222 COVID-19 vaccine. Libraries were prepared by immunoSEQ multiplex PCR; TCRdb keeps only in-frame clonotypes and omits some of them. In the table there are about 83,000 clones, approximately 87% of which are singletons. The sequencing used peripheral blood, collected on day 0 of MenACWY control vaccination. These receptors were obtained from an adult in good health.

This chain joins TRBV25-1 and TRBJ1-6; D perhaps matches TRBD1 (5 bases). The germline gives CDR1 MGHDK, CDR2 SYGVNS. This CDR3 region has 15 residues. V was shortened by 5 bases and J by 10 bases, with 18 bases between the two germline ends. DNA of the CDR3: TGTGCCAGCAGTAGTTTGGGGCAGGGTAGCTCACCCCTCCACTTT. Translated, it gives CASSSLGQGSSPLHF.

The V and J genes are TRBV5-4 and TRBJ2-3, with 9 nucleotides matching TRBD2. The CDR3 runs to 14 residues. J gave up 4 bases and V 6 bases, and 6 bases lay outside the gene matches. Germline V gives CDR1 SGHNT, CDR2 YYREEE (reference sequence). CDR3 loop: CASNPGLAPDTQYF. The CDR3 DNA follows: TGTGCCAGCAACCCGGGACTAGCTCCAGATACGCAGTATTTT.

This rearrangement joins TRBV27 to TRBJ1-6; tentative D call: TRBD1 (5 bases). Between the trimmed V and J ends, which lost 5 bases and 7 bases, there was a span of 18 bases. Germline V lookup: CDR1 MNHEY, CDR2 SMNVEV (reference sequence). This CDR3 contains 16 residues. The CDR3 region is CASSASPAGANSPLHF. CDR3 nucleotide sequence: TGTGCCAGCAGTGCGTCGCCGGCCGGGGCGAATTCACCCCTCCACTTT.

The rearrangement joins TRBV28 to TRBJ1-5; 10 bases line up with TRBD1. Per the germline V gene, CDR1 is MDHEN and CDR2 is SYDVKM. The CDR3 has 16 residues. V dropped 6 bases and J dropped 0; count of bases not matched to a gene: 5. The CDR3 coding sequence is TGTGCCAGCAGCCGGACAGGGGGTTATAGCAATCAGCCCCAGCATTTT. Its protein product is CASSRTGGYSNQPQHF.

This chain connects TRBV25-1 to TRBJ2-7; D possibly corresponds to TRBD2 (6 bases). Germline CDR1 reads MGHDK; CDR2 reads SYGVNS. V was trimmed by 2 bases and J by 1 base, leaving 6 bases between them. The CDR3 is 13 amino acids. CDR3 sequence: CASSEGRSYEQYF. Here the CDR3 DNA reads TGTGCCAGCAGTGAAGGGAGGTCCTACGAGCAGTACTTC.

The CDR3 DNA follows: TGTGCCAGTAGTGGGACAGGGGAGCGGCCCCAGCATTTT. It specifies CASSGTGERPQHF. The chain links TRBV19 to TRBJ1-5; TRBD1 matches at 10 bases. J was trimmed by 9 bases and V by 5 bases; bases with no gene match: 4. Germline V CDR1 and CDR2: LNHDA, SQIVND (reference sequence). The CDR3 length is 13 residues.

The J gene is TRBJ1-5, the V gene TRBV6-2 or TRBV6-3, with a tentative D call TRBD1 (6 bases). Germline V CDR1 and CDR2: MNHEY, SVGEGT. V was clipped by 0 bases and J by 3 bases, with 12 bases between them. The CDR3 covers 16 residues. Written as DNA, the CDR3 is TGTGCCAGCAGTTACTCGGTGGGGGGGGCCAATCAGCCCCAGCATTTT. Amino acids: CASSYSVGGANQPQHF.

This chain joins TRBV9 and TRBJ1-1; possibly TRBD1 for D (6 bases). Germline V gene data show CDR1 as SGDLS and CDR2 as YYNGEE. V was cut by 8 bases and J by 3 bases, with 14 bases left in between. The CDR3 has 13 amino acids. CDR3: CASQGIKDTEAFF. Here the CDR3 DNA reads TGTGCCAGTCAGGGGATAAAGGACACTGAAGCTTTCTTT.

The chain carries TRBV4-3 and TRBJ2-3; 7 bases are shared with TRBD2. The CDR3 contains 16 residues. The ends lost 4 bases at V and 2 bases at J; junction bases unmatched: 9. Germline V CDR1 and CDR2: LGHNA, YSLEER. CDR3 region: CASSLLAEIFTDTQYF. CDR3 DNA: TGCGCCAGCAGCCTGCTAGCGGAAATCTTCACAGATACGCAGTATTTT.

The chain has TRBV4-3 and TRBJ2-1; TRBD2 matches at 7 bases. Germline V gene lookup returns CDR1 LGHNA and CDR2 YSLEER. Germline trimming cut 2 bases from V and 6 bases from J; bases unmatched to any gene: 10. CDR3 size: 16 residues. CDR3 DNA sequence: TGCGCCAGCAGCCAACTCAGCGGGAACCCTCTCAATGAGCAGTTCTTC. This codes for CASSQLSGNPLNEQFF.

The gene calls are TRBV6-2 or TRBV6-3 and TRBJ2-7, with TRBD1 as a possible D gene (6 bases). The CDR3 consists of 14 residues. In germline, CDR1 is MNHEY, CDR2 SVGEGT. V was clipped by 5 bases and J by 2 bases, with 13 bases between them. CDR3: CASSPSGGPYEQYF. In DNA form, the CDR3 reads TGTGCCAGCAGTCCAAGTGGGGGCCCCTACGAGCAGTACTTC.

In nucleotides, the CDR3 is TGTGCCAGCCGACTAGCGGGAGTTGGAAATGAGCAGTTCTTC. Translated, it gives CASRLAGVGNEQFF. The gene calls are TRBV11-1 and TRBJ2-1; 12 positions agree with TRBD2. Germline-derived CDR1 and CDR2 are SGHAT and FQDESV (reference sequence). After removal of 8 bases from V and 7 bases from J, the junction contained 6 bases not matched to a gene. The CDR3 is made up of 14 amino acids.

The chain carries TRBV10-3 and TRBJ2-7, with 11 bases matching TRBD1. Germline CDR1 reads ENHRY; CDR2 reads SYGVKD. With V trimmed by 4 bases and J by 6 bases, 5 bases remained unmatched. The CDR3 is 14 residues long. This CDR3 reads CAISVGQGEGEQYF. The CDR3 DNA sequence: TGTGCCATCAGTGTGGGACAGGGGGAAGGCGAGCAGTACTTC.

CDR3 residues: CASSPALDPEAFF. The CDR3, as DNA: TGCGCCAGCAGCCCCGCCCTGGACCCTGAAGCTTTCTTT. The chain combines TRBV5-1 with TRBJ1-1; D is undetermined. The V gene's germline CDR1 is SGHRS and CDR2 YFSETQ. Trimming took 4 bases from V and 6 from J, leaving 13 bases between them. This CDR3 comprises 13 residues.